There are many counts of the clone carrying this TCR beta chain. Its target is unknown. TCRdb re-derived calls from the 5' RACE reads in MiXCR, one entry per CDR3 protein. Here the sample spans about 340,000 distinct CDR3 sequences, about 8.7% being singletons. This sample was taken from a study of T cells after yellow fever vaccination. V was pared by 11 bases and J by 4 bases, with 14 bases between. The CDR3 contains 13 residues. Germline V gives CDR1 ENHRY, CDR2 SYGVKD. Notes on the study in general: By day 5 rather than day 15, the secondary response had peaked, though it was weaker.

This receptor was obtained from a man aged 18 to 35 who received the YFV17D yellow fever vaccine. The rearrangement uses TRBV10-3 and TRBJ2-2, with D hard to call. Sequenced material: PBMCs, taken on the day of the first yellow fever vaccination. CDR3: CAVLPHFTGELFF. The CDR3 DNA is TGTGCCGTACTTCCGCATTTCACCGGGGAGCTGTTTTTT.